This entry concerns a single TCR beta chain. Its antigen remains undetermined. Base qualities are not provided; no much larger clone lies one nucleotide away. This specimen's time point label, interpreted: cells obtained before transplantation from donor or recipient. CD3+CD4+ and CD3+CD8+ populations were FACS-sorted from unstimulated pre-transplant donor and recipient cells taken from spleen or lymph nodes. Taken from cysteine to phenylalanine, the CDR3 has 12 residues. Of the read, only the CDR3 DNA is kept; its 36 bases are in frame from base 1. Sequences GTSNPN (CDR1) and SVGIG (CDR2) are obtained from the germline V gene (reference sequence). V trim: 5 bases; J trim: 6 bases; unmatched bases: 5. This record belongs to a study of graft-versus-host responses after intestinal transplantation (dated by TCRdb to the early 2020s). At the level of the whole study: The transplants that recipients got were multivisceral, liver-intestinal, or isolated intestinal. Anti-thymocyte globulin induction was given to all recipients, followed by maintenance tacrolimus and steroids for two to four years. Graft-versus-host and host-versus-graft alloreactive T cell clones were tracked in the graft, circulation and bone marrow after intestinal transplantation using bulk TCR-beta CDR3 sequencing. Alloreactive clones were identified by sequencing pre-transplant mixed lymphocyte reaction products and comparing these products with unstimulated pre-transplant donor and recipient T cells. A cohort of roughly 25 intestinal transplant recipients, including one retransplant, was enrolled, and a few patients lacking pretransplant specimens were excluded. Rather than going through the commercial service, samples from three later patients were sequenced in-house on an Illumina MiSeq and processed with MiXCR. A peak of at least 4% donor T cells among recipient peripheral blood mononuclear cells was the definition used for donor T cell macrochimerism.

Here is what the overall study found, with its caveats: Early after transplant, peak levels of circulating GvH clones were associated with declines in HvG clones. GvH clones were detected in recipient bone marrow, and some of these GvH clones were observed earlier in ileal mucosa or blood, consistent with an intestinal mucosal origin. The conclusions were limited by the relatively low number and heterogeneity of the intestinal transplant patients. In patients with donor T cell macrochimerism, the allografts had high GvH to HvG T cell clonal ratios.

Receptor libraries were prepared by the immunoSEQ multiplex PCR assay. For most patients, genomic DNA was isolated with the Qiagen DNeasy Blood and Tissue Kit and shipped frozen to Adaptive Biotechnologies for TCR sequencing. High-throughput TCR-beta CDR3 sequencing of genomic DNA from most patients was performed by Adaptive Biotechnologies. As for the original processing: Adaptive's ImmunoSEQ software was the source of the TCR sequencing data for 18 patients, while three other patients were processed with MiXCR and VDJtools. To correct CD4 versus CD8 sorting errors, sequences present in both subsets at a frequency ratio below 5:1 were removed. CDR3 nucleotide sequences shared between donor and recipient were removed because their origin could not be assigned. At least 2-fold expansion over unstimulated cells and a minimum CFSE-low frequency of 0.002% (template counts) or 0.001% (read counts) were required for clones to be classified as alloreactive. Clones were considered mappable if detected in sequenced pre-transplant spleen, lymph node, or MLR CFSE-low populations of the donor or recipient. Cumulative frequency of alloreactive clones was calculated as a percentage of all sequences weighted by copy number. Held by TCRdb, this immuneACCESS table contains in-frame sequences only and omits some clones. Under half of the omission traces to an unresolved V gene where checked; the cause of the rest is unknown. V and J calls and clone size are as listed in that table; D and trimming were resolved from the DNA. The sample profile shows tens of thousands of clones; approximately 95% of them were found once. The leading ten clones occupy approximately 0.21% of the sample.

The source is a human donor who was the organ donor for an intestinal transplant. The V and J genes are TRBV30 and TRBJ2-7, and TRBD1 aligns with 9 junction nucleotides. The material was unstimulated CD8+ T cells sorted from spleen or lymph node cells, obtained before transplant. The DNA sequence reads TGTGCCTGGGCGGGACAGGGACGCGAGCAGTACTTC. Its translation is CAWAGQGREQYF.